This note documents a single T cell receptor beta chain sequence. Its antigen is unidentified. This sample is part of a study of cytomegalovirus exposure and HLA in healthy donors. Whole-study results and caveats: Among TCR sequences, most were rare, though some public TCRs appeared in many donors. Within the approximately 130 validation repertoires, first-cohort TCR clusters tended to co-occur, according to a later analysis.

Germline lookup yields CDR1 SGHDN and CDR2 FVKESK. V was trimmed by 4 bases and J by 0 bases, leaving 10 bases between them. This CDR3 has 15 amino acids. Produced via immunoSEQ multiplex PCR; TCRdb's table is partial and in-frame only. The sample carries approximately 100,000 clones, about 88% recorded once. This chain connects TRBV14 to TRBJ2-1, with D maybe TRBD2 (6 bases). The sample was PBMCs. The sequence was collected from a woman in her late teens or twenties in good health and CMV-seronegative. The CDR3 DNA follows: TGTGCCAGCAGCCTAGCGGCTACCTCCTACAATGAGCAGTTCTTC. Its protein product is CASSLAATSYNEQFF.